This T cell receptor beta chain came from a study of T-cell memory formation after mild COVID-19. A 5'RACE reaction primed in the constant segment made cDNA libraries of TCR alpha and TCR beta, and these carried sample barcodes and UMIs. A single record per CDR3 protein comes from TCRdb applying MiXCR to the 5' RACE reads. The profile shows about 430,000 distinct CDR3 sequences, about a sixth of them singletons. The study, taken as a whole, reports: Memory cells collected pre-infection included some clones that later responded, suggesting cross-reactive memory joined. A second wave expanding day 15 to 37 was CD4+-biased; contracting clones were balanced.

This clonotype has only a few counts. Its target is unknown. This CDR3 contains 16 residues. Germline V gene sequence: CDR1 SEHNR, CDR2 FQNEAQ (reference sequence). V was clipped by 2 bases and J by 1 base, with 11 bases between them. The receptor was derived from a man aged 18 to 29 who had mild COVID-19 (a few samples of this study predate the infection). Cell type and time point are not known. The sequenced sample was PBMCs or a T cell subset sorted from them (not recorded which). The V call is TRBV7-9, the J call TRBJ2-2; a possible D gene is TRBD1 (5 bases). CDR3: CASSLHMQGNTGELFF. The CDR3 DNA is TGTGCCAGCAGCTTACATATGCAGGGGAACACCGGGGAGCTGTTTTTT. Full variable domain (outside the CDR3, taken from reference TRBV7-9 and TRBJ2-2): DTGVSQNPRHKITKRGQNVTFRCDPISEHNRLYWYRQTLGQGPEFLTYFQNEAQLEKSRLLSDRFSAERPKGSFSTLEIQRTEQGDSAMYLCASSLHMQGNTGELFFGEGSRLTVL.